This T cell receptor beta chain was captured in a study of T cell responses to AZD1222 COVID-19 vaccine. Data came from immunoSEQ multiplex PCR; TCRdb stores just in-frame clones and leaves some out. Of some 150,000 clones in the sample, under 95% were seen once. The germline V gene encodes CDR1 WSHSY and CDR2 SAAADI. Deletions cut 2 bases from V and 2 bases from J, with 8 bases between. The CDR3 length is 14 residues. The clonotype was recovered from an adult who received the AZD1222 COVID-19 vaccine. The V and J genes are TRBV10-2 and TRBJ2-3; no firm D call. The source material was peripheral blood, sampled 28 days after the second AZD1222 dose. The CDR3 protein is CASSEGPHTDTQYF. The CDR3 region has the DNA TGCGCCAGCAGTGAGGGCCCCCACACAGATACGCAGTATTTT.